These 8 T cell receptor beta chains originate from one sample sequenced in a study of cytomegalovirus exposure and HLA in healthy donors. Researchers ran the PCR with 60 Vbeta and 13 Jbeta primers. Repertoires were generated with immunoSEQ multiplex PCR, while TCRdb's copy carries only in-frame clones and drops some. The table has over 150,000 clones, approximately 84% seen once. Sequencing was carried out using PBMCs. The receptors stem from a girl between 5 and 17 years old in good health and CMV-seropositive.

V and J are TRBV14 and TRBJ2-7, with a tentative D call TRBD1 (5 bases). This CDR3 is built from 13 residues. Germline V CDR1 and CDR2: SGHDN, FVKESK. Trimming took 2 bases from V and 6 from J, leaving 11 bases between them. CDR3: CASSQPKQGEQYF. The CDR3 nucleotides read TGTGCCAGCAGCCAACCAAAGCAGGGCGAGCAGTACTTC.

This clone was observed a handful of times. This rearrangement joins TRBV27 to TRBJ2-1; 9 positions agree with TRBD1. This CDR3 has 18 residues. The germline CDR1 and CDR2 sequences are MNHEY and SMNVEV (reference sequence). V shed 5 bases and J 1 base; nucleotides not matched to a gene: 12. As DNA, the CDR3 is TGTGCCAGCAGTCCGAAGGACAGGGGCGCGAAGTCCTACAATGAGCAGTTCTTC. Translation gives CASSPKDRGAKSYNEQFF.

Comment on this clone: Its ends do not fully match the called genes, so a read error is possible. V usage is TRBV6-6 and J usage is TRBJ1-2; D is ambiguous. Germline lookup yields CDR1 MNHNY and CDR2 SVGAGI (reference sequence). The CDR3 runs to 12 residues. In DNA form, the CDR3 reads TGTGCCAGCAGTGACTCTACGGGGGGCTACACCTTC. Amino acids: CASSDSTGGYTF.

CDR3 region: CASSDASAYYGYTF. DNA of the CDR3: TGTGCCAGTAGTGATGCGAGTGCTTACTATGGCTACACCTTC. The chain combines TRBV19 with TRBJ1-2; D is unresolved. CDR3 length: 14 residues. Trimming removed 5 bases at V and 3 bases at J, with 13 bases between. Germline CDR1 LNHDA, CDR2 SQIVND (reference sequence).

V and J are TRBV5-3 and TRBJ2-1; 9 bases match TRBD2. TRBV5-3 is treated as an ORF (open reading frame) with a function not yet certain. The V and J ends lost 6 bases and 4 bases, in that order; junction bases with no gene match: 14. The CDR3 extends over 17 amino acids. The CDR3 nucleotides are TGTGCCAGAAACCCGGCGGGGGGGCCGGTTCCGTACAATGAGCAGTTCTTC. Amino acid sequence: CARNPAGGPVPYNEQFF.

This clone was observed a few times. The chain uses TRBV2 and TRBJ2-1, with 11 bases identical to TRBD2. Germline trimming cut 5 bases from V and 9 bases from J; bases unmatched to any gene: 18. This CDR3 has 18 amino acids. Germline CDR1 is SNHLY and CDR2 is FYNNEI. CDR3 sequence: CASSRTGPVSGGASEQFF. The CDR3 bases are TGTGCCAGCAGTAGGACTGGACCCGTTAGCGGGGGGGCCAGTGAGCAGTTCTTC.

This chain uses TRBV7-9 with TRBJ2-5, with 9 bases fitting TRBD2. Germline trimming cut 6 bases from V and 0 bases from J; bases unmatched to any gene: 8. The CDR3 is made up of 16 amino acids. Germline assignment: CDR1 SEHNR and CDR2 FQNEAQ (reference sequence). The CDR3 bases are TGTGCCAGCAGAACTAGCCAGCGGGGGGACCAAGAGACCCAGTACTTC. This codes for CASRTSQRGDQETQYF.

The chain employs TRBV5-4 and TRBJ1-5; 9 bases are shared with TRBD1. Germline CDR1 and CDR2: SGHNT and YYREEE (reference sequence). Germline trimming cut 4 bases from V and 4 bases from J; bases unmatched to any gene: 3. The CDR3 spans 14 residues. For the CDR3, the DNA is TGTGCCAGCAGCGCCGACAGGGGGAATCAGCCCCAGCATTTT. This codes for CASSADRGNQPQHF.